The TCR beta chain under discussion was sequenced for a study of shared clonotypes between healthy human individuals. Donors were healthy HIV-negative adults without recent acute infections or vaccinations. The repertoire was sequenced with immunoSEQ multiplex PCR; TCRdb's copy has only in-frame clones and lacks some. The sample lists fewer than 400,000 clones, about 74% occurring once. The CDR3 runs to 15 residues. Material for sequencing was memory CD4+ T cells sorted from blood. Subset: CD45RA-negative fraction. The sequence came from a man aged 25-45 years in good health. This rearrangement joins TRBV21-1 to TRBJ2-1; the listed D gene, TRBD2, was not tested against the DNA. TRBV21-1 is noted as a pseudogene. Written as DNA, the CDR3 is TGTGCCAGCAGCACTGGGACTAGCGGGAGGGATGAGCAGTTCTTC. It codes for CASSTGTSGRDEQFF.